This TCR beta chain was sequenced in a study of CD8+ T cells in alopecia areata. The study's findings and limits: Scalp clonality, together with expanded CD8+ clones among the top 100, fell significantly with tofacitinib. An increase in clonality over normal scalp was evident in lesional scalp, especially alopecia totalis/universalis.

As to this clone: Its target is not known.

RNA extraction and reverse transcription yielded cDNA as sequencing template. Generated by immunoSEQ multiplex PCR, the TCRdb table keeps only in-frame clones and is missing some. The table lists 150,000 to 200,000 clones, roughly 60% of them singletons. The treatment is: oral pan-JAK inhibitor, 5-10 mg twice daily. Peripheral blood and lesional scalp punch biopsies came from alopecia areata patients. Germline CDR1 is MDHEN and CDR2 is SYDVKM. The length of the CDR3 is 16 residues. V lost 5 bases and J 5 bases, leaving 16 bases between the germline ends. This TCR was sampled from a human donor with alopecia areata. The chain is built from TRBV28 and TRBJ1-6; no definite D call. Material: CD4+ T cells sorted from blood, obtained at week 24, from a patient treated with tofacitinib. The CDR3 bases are TGTGCCAGCAGTCCGGCCGGTTGGGGTCATAATTCACCCCTCCACTTT. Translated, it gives CASSPAGWGHNSPLHF.